These 30 T cell receptor beta chains came from one sample sequenced in a study of control samples from healthy donors and cancer patients (dated by TCRdb to about 2020). The method was the immunoSEQ multiplex PCR assay. TCRdb provides this immuneACCESS table in a form limited to in-frame rearrangements. Some clones are lacking; in checked studies, under half of them reflect an unresolved V gene, and why the rest are absent is not known. The sample table lists about 170,000 clones, 94% of them with a count of one. Together, the top ten hold over 1.3% of the sample. The sample comprised blood. These receptors were collected from a young woman in good health.

The chain joins TRBV10-2 to TRBJ2-5; a weak D match, TRBD2 (5 bases). CDR3 length equals 15 residues. The V gene's germline CDR1 is WSHSY and CDR2 SAAADI. V was cut by 8 bases and J by 3 bases, with 19 bases left in between. The CDR3 DNA reads TGCGCCAGCGGTGGAGGAACAGTACGGAAAGAGACCCAGTACTTC. Protein: CASGGGTVRKETQYF.

This chain links TRBV28 with TRBJ1-3; the match to TRBD1 covers 7 bases. V was pared by 6 bases and J by 0 bases, with 5 bases of the junction left unmatched. The CDR3 length is 15 residues. Germline values: CDR1 MDHEN, CDR2 SYDVKM. The CDR3 DNA sequence: TGTGCCAGCAGGATGACAGGGAGCTCTGGAAACACCATATATTTT. Its protein product is CASRMTGSSGNTIYF.

The sample holds one count of this clone. The V call is TRBV19, the J call TRBJ1-5; a weak D match, TRBD1 (6 bases). V lost 8 bases to trimming and J lost 0 bases, with 14 bases between them. Germline CDR1 reads LNHDA; CDR2 reads SQIVND (reference sequence). The CDR3 has 15 residues. Written as DNA, the CDR3 is TGTGCCAGTGTGGACAGAGATAATAGCAATCAGCCCCAGCATTTT. This encodes CASVDRDNSNQPQHF.

The rearrangement uses TRBV7-2 and TRBJ2-1, with TRBD1 identical over 8 bases. CDR1 is SGHTA and CDR2 is FQGNSA in the germline V gene. The ends lost 4 bases at V and 7 bases at J; junction bases unmatched: 9. The CDR3 loop spans 15 amino acids. The CDR3 loop is CASSSTRQGRNEQFF. The CDR3 nucleotides are TGTGCCAGCAGCTCGACTCGACAGGGGCGAAATGAGCAGTTCTTC. The full variable domain, completed using reference TRBV7-2 and TRBJ2-1, is GAGVSQSPSNKVTEKGKDVELRCDPISGHTALYWYRQSLGQGLEFLIYFQGNSAPDKSGLPSDRFSAERTGGSVSTLTIQRTQQEDSAVYLCASSSTRQGRNEQFFGPGTRLTVL.

In regard to this clone: This sample also contains other DNA sequences that code for the same CDR3. The chain combines TRBV7-2 with TRBJ1-2, with D possibly being TRBD1 (6 bases). The CDR3 spans 15 residues. V was cut by 3 bases and J by 2 bases, with 13 bases left in between. Germline CDR1 reads SGHTA; CDR2 reads FQGNSA. This chain's CDR3 is CASSLTGQPNYGYTF. DNA for the CDR3: TGTGCCAGCAGCTTGACTGGACAGCCAAACTATGGCTACACCTTC.

This rearrangement joins TRBV18 to TRBJ1-1, with TRBD1 as a possible D gene (5 bases). V was trimmed by 1 base and J by 4 bases, leaving 13 bases between them. Germline V CDR1 and CDR2: KGHSH, LQKENI. The CDR3 is 15 amino acids. CDR3 protein: CASSPLGFGATEAFF. The DNA for the CDR3 is TGTGCCAGCTCACCACTGGGTTTTGGGGCCACTGAAGCTTTCTTT.

This chain connects TRBV18 to TRBJ2-7; D call uncertain. Trimming cost V 2 bases and J 2 bases, with 7 bases left between them. This CDR3 has 13 amino acids. From germline, CDR1 is KGHSH and CDR2 LQKENI. DNA of the CDR3: TGTGCCAGCTCACCAGCACCTCCCTACGAGCAGTACTTC. It yields the protein CASSPAPPYEQYF.

This chain connects TRBV6-1 to TRBJ1-5; 10 bases match TRBD1. V trimming: 1 base; J trimming: 7 bases; junction bases outside the gene matches: 4. CDR3 size: 15 residues. Germline-derived CDR1 and CDR2 are MNHNS and SASEGT. CDR3 loop: CASSEGSTGGQPQHF. For the CDR3, the DNA is TGTGCCAGCAGTGAAGGCTCGACAGGGGGCCAGCCCCAGCATTTT.

The V gene is TRBV24-1, the J gene TRBJ2-5, with D possibly being TRBD1 (6 bases). The CDR3 spans 14 residues. Germline V lookup: CDR1 KGHDR, CDR2 SFDVKD. Trimming removed 3 bases at V and 5 bases at J, with 12 bases between. The CDR3 reads CATSDPRQAETQYF. The DNA for the CDR3 is TGTGCCACCAGTGATCCACGACAGGCGGAGACCCAGTACTTC.

This chain joins TRBV10-1 and TRBJ1-3; D gene uncertain. This CDR3 has 11 amino acids. Per germline, CDR1 WNHNN and CDR2 SYGVQD (reference sequence). Deletions cut 5 bases from V and 8 bases from J, with 7 bases between. As DNA, the CDR3 is TGCGCCAGCAGTCCTGGGGACACCATATATTTT. Translation gives CASSPGDTIYF.

The chain links TRBV28 to TRBJ1-2, with D perhaps TRBD1 (5 bases). Trimming took 6 bases from V and 3 from J, leaving 17 bases between them. This CDR3 contains 15 residues. Germline lookup yields CDR1 MDHEN and CDR2 SYDVKM. CDR3 DNA sequence: TGTGCCAGCAGCTCAAGGGGTAGTCGAGACTATGGCTACACCTTC. Translating it yields CASSSRGSRDYGYTF.

As for this clone: Within the sample, other DNA sequences also encode this same CDR3. This chain joins TRBV6-5 and TRBJ1-1; D is perhaps TRBD1 (5 bases). The germline CDR1 and CDR2 sequences are MNHEY and SVGAGI. This CDR3 contains 13 residues. V gave up 2 bases and J gave up 2 bases, with 6 bases separating them. CDR3 bases: TGTGCCAGCAGTTACACAGGCAACACTGAAGCTTTCTTT. Translating gives CASSYTGNTEAFF.

This rearrangement joins TRBV15 to TRBJ1-6, with a weak D call TRBD1 (6 bases). The germline V gene encodes CDR1 LNHNV and CDR2 YYDKDF (reference sequence). This CDR3 is built from 15 residues. Trimming cost V 0 bases and J 10 bases, with 13 bases left between them. This chain's CDR3 is CATSRDRGKGSPLHF. In nucleotides, the CDR3 is TGTGCCACCAGCAGAGACAGGGGTAAGGGGTCACCCCTCCACTTT.

This clone came up once. The chain is built from TRBV4-3 and TRBJ1-2, with a tentative D call TRBD1 (5 bases). Germline V gene lookup returns CDR1 LGHNA and CDR2 YSLEER. V lost 0 bases, J lost 7 bases, and 18 bases lay in between. This CDR3 has 16 residues. The CDR3 spells CASSQDRSRVPFGYTF. The CDR3 nucleotides read TGCGCCAGCAGCCAAGATAGGAGCAGGGTCCCCTTTGGCTACACCTTC.

V is TRBV7-2 and J is TRBJ1-6; a weak D match, TRBD1 (5 bases). Germline values: CDR1 SGHTA, CDR2 FQGNSA. This CDR3 has 14 amino acids. V was clipped by 3 bases and J by 10 bases, with 13 bases between them. DNA of the CDR3: TGTGCCAGCAGCTTGGACCCCTGGGGGTCACCCCTCCACTTT. Translating gives CASSLDPWGSPLHF.

V is TRBV7-9 and J is TRBJ1-2; 7 bases match TRBD1. This CDR3 has 14 residues. Trimming at V came to 1 base and at J to 4 bases, leaving 3 bases not matched to a gene. Germline CDR1 reads SEHNR; CDR2 reads FQNEAQ (reference sequence). CDR3 in DNA: TGTGCCAGCAGCTTAGTCAGGGACAGCTATGGCTACACCTTC. It yields the protein CASSLVRDSYGYTF.

CDR3 bases: TGCGCCAGCAGCCAAGATGAATTACTAGCGGGGCGCACAGATACGCAGTATTTT. It encodes CASSQDELLAGRTDTQYF. The chain employs TRBV4-1 and TRBJ2-3; 10 bases are shared with TRBD2. J was trimmed by 1 base and V by 0 bases; bases with no gene match: 7. The CDR3 loop spans 18 amino acids. Germline V lookup: CDR1 MGHRA, CDR2 YSYEKL.

The chain has TRBV2 and TRBJ1-1; TRBD1 matches at 10 bases. The CDR3 covers 15 residues. Trimming took 6 bases from V and 6 from J; bases not matched to a gene: 10. Germline-derived CDR1 and CDR2 are SNHLY and FYNNEI. The CDR3 protein is CASRRQGADFAEAFF. CDR3 bases: TGTGCCAGCAGGAGACAGGGGGCTGATTTTGCTGAAGCTTTCTTT.

The V call is TRBV28, the J call TRBJ2-7; 7 bases map to TRBD1. Germline V gene sequence: CDR1 MDHEN, CDR2 SYDVKM. With 8 bases clipped from V and 5 bases from J, the junction kept 12 bases outside the gene matches. The CDR3 length is 14 residues. DNA of the CDR3: TGTGCCAGCGCCTCGACAGGGCGCAGGGACGAGCAGTACTTC. Protein sequence: CASASTGRRDEQYF.

V usage is TRBV19 and J usage is TRBJ1-6; D gene unclear. Germline V gene lookup returns CDR1 LNHDA and CDR2 SQIVND (reference sequence). V was clipped by 6 bases and J by 7 bases, with 10 bases between them. The length of the CDR3 is 13 residues. CDR3 region: CASSGRENSPLHF. CDR3 DNA: TGTGCCAGTAGCGGCAGAGAGAATTCACCCCTCCACTTT.

The V gene is TRBV7-2, the J gene TRBJ2-3; D unclear. This CDR3 is built from 14 residues. Trimming cost V 4 bases and J 3 bases, with 11 bases left between them. Per the germline V gene, CDR1 is SGHTA and CDR2 is FQGNSA. CDR3: CASSYSGSTDTQYF. The CDR3, as DNA: TGTGCCAGCAGCTACAGTGGTTCTACAGATACGCAGTATTTT.

CDR3 bases: TGTGCCAGCAGCCCTCAGCAGGGGCCCTATGGCTACACCTTC. This translates into CASSPQQGPYGYTF. This chain joins TRBV14 and TRBJ1-2; the D gene is possibly TRBD1 (6 bases). The length of the CDR3 is 14 residues. Trimming cost V 4 bases and J 4 bases, with 13 bases left between them. Germline-derived CDR1 and CDR2 are SGHDN and FVKESK.

The chain uses TRBV7-2 and TRBJ1-1; TRBD1 matches 7 bases. The V gene's germline CDR1 is SGHTA and CDR2 FQGNSA. The CDR3 sequence is 15 residues long. With V trimmed by 3 bases and J by 5 bases, 9 bases remained unmatched. The CDR3 coding sequence is TGTGCCAGCAGCTTTCTGAGGCAGGGGGGGACTGAAGCTTTCTTT. This translates into CASSFLRQGGTEAFF.

The chain joins TRBV7-9 to TRBJ2-1; maybe TRBD1 (5 bases). CDR3 size: 16 residues. Trimming cost V 4 bases and J 4 bases, with 17 bases left between them. Germline-derived CDR1 and CDR2 are SEHNR and FQNEAQ (reference sequence). CDR3 sequence (DNA): TGTGCCAGCAGCTCCTATACGGACATAGCATACAATGAGCAGTTCTTC. This codes for CASSSYTDIAYNEQFF.

The gene calls are TRBV5-8 and TRBJ2-5; D remains unclear. CDR1 SGHTS and CDR2 YDEGEE come from the germline V gene. V dropped 4 bases and J dropped 1 base, with 14 bases sitting between them. This CDR3 is 15 amino acids long. CDR3 bases: TGTGCCAGCAGCAGATTTGGACGAACCCAAGAGACCCAGTACTTC. It codes for CASSRFGRTQETQYF.

The chain carries TRBV5-6 and TRBJ1-2; a weak D match, TRBD1 (5 bases). The CDR3 is made up of 14 amino acids. Trimming removed 2 bases from V and 0 bases from J, with 8 bases in between. Germline V lookup: CDR1 SGHDT, CDR2 YYEEEE. The CDR3 spells CASSFGGANYGYTF. CDR3 coding DNA: TGTGCCAGCAGCTTTGGGGGAGCTAACTATGGCTACACCTTC.

The chain recombines TRBV4-1 with TRBJ2-3; D not resolved. V lost 0 bases, J lost 7 bases, and 14 bases lay in between. The CDR3 sequence is 15 residues long. Germline lookup yields CDR1 MGHRA and CDR2 YSYEKL. The CDR3 loop is CASSQDSVRENTQYF. The CDR3 DNA follows: TGCGCCAGCAGCCAAGATTCGGTTAGGGAAAATACGCAGTATTTT.

The chain uses TRBV5-6 and TRBJ1-5, with D perhaps matching TRBD1 (5 bases). The CDR3 contains 13 residues. The V gene lost 3 bases and the J gene lost 4 bases, with 8 bases spanning the gap. CDR1 SGHDT and CDR2 YYEEEE come from the germline V gene. CDR3 bases: TGTGCCAGCAGCTCCCGGGGGAATCAGCCCCAGCATTTT. As protein: CASSSRGNQPQHF.

The chain joins TRBV11-2 to TRBJ1-3; no clear D. The germline V gene has CDR1 SGHAT and CDR2 FQNNGV. The CDR3 length is 12 residues. Trimming pared 6 bases from V and 4 bases from J, leaving 7 bases between. The CDR3 coding sequence is TGTGCCAGCAGGGAGGGAGGAAACACCATATATTTT. Residues: CASREGGNTIYF.

The CDR3: CSVADRAGANVLTF. In DNA form, the CDR3 reads TGCAGCGTCGCCGACAGGGCTGGGGCCAACGTCCTGACTTTC. The chain carries TRBV29-1 and TRBJ2-6; 7 bases map to TRBD1. The V and J ends lost 6 bases and 2 bases, in that order; junction bases with no gene match: 4. The CDR3 consists of 14 residues. CDR1 and CDR2 from the germline V gene are SQVTM and ANQGSEA.